This T cell receptor (beta chain) is drawn from a study of prognosis after radiotherapy for stage I lung cancer. Genomic DNA served as the source from which two-round multiplex PCR generated TCR beta CDR3 amplicons. The use of primers specific to each TRBV and TRBJ gene characterized first-round PCR. TCRdb independently ran MiXCR on the multiplex PCR reads; one entry per CDR3 protein. Of 10,000 to 15,000 distinct CDR3 sequences in the sample, 43% were seen once. Findings and caveats of the study: Reportedly, patients with and without metastases differed in TRBV and TRBJ gene usage. Medians of roughly 10,000 versus 7,000 showed unique TCR clone counts falling after stereotactic body radiation therapy.

This clonotype was seen repeatedly, ten times or more. Its antigen remains unknown. This CDR3 spans 14 amino acids. Germline V gene lookup returns CDR1 MNHNS and CDR2 SASEGT. V lost 6 bases to trimming and J lost 1 base, with 12 bases between them. This chain joins TRBV6-1 and TRBJ1-1, with D possibly matching TRBD1 (6 bases). This sample comprised PBMCs, obtained before or after stereotactic body radiation therapy (not recorded which). This TCR derives from a donor over 45 with non-small cell lung cancer. DNA of the CDR3: TGTGCCAGCAGACCAGGGGTAACGAACACTGAAGCTTTCTTT. It specifies CASRPGVTNTEAFF.